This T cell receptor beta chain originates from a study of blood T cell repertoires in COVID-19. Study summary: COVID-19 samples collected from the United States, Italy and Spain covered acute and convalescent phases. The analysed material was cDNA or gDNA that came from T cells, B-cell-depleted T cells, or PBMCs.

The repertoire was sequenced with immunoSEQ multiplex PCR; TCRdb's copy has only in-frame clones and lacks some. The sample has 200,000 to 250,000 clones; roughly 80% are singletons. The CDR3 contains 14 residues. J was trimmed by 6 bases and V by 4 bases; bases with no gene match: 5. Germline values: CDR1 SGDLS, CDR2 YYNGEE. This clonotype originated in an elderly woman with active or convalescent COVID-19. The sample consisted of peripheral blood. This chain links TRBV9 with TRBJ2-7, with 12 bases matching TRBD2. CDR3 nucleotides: TGTGCCAGCAGCATTGGACTAGCGGGATTCGAGCAGTACTTC. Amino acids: CASSIGLAGFEQYF.